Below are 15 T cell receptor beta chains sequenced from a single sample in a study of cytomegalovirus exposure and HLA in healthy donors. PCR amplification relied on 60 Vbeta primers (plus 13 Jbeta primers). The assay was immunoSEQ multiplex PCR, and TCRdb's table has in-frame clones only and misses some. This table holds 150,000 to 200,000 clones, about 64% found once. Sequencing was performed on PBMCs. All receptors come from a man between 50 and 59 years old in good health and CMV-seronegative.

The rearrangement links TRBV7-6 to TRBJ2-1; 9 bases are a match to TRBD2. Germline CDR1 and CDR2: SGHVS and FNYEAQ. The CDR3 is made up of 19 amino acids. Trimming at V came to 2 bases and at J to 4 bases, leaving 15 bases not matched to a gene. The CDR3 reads CASSLRPYVRAGGYNEQFF. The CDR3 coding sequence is TGTGCCAGCAGCTTACGGCCCTATGTTAGGGCGGGGGGGTACAATGAGCAGTTCTTC.

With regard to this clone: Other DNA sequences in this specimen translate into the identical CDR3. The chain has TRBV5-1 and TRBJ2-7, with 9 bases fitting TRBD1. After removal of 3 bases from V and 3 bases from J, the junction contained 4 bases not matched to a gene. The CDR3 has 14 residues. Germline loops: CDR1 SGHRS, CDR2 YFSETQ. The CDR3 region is CASSSTGGSYEQYF. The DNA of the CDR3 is TGCGCCAGCAGCTCGACAGGGGGGAGCTACGAGCAGTACTTC.

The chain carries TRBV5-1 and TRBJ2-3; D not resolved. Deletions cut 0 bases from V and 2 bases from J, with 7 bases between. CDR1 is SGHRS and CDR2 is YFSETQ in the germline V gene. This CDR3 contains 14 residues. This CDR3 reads CASSLGAITDTQYF. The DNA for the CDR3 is TGCGCCAGCAGCTTGGGGGCGATCACAGATACGCAGTATTTT.

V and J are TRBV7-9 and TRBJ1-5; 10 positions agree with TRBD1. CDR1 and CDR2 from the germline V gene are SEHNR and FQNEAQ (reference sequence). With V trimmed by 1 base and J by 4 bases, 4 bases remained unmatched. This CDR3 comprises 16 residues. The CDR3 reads CASSLGGTGENQPQHF. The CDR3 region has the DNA TGTGCCAGCAGCTTAGGTGGGACAGGGGAAAATCAGCCCCAGCATTTT.

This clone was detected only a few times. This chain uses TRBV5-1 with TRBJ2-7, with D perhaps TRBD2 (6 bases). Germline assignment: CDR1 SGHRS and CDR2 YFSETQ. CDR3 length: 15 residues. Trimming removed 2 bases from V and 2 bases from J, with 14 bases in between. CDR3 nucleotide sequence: TGCGCCAGCAGCTTCCGGGACTCTCTCCCCTACGAGCAGTACTTC. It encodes CASSFRDSLPYEQYF.

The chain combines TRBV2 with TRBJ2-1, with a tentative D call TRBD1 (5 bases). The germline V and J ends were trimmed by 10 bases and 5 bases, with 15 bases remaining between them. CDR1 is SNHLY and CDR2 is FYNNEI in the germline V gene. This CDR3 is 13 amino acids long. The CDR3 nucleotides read TGTGCCACTGAGATAGTGGGGCACAATGAGCAGTTCTTC. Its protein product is CATEIVGHNEQFF.

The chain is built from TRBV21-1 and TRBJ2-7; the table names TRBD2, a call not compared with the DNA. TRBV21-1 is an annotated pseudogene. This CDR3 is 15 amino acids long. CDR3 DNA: TGTGCCAGCAGCAAAGGGGGAGCGGAGGGTCCCGAGCAGTACTTC. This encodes CASSKGGAEGPEQYF.

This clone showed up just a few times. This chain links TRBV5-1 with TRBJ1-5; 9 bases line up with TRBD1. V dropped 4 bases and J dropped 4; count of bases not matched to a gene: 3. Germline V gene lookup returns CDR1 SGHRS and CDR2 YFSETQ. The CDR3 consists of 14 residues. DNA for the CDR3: TGCGCCAGCAGCCCCGGACAGGGGAATCAGCCCCAGCATTTT. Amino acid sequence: CASSPGQGNQPQHF.

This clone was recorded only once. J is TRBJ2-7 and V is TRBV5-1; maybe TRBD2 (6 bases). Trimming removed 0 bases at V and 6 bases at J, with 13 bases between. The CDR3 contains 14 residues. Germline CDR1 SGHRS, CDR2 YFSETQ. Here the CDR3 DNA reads TGCGCCAGCAGCTTGGAGAGCGGGTTCGGCGAGCAGTACTTC. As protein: CASSLESGFGEQYF.

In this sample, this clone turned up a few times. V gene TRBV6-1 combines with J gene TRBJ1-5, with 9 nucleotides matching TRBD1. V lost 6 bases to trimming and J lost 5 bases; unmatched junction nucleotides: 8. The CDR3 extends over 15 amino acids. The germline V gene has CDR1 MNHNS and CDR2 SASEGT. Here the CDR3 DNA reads TGTGCCAGCAGGCCCGGGACAGGGAGAGATCAGCCCCAGCATTTT. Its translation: CASRPGTGRDQPQHF.

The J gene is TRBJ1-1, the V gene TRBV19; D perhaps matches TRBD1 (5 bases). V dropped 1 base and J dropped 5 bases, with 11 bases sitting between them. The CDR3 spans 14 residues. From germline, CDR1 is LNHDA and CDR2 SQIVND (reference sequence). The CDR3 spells CASSIGTGITEAFF. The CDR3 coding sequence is TGTGCCAGTAGTATAGGTACAGGTATAACTGAAGCTTTCTTT.

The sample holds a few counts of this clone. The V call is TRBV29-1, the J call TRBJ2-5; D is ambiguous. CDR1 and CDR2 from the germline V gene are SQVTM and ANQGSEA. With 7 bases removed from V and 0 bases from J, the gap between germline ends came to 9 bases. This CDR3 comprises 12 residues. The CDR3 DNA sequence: TGCAGCGCACTGGTGTACCAAGAGACCCAGTACTTC. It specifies CSALVYQETQYF.

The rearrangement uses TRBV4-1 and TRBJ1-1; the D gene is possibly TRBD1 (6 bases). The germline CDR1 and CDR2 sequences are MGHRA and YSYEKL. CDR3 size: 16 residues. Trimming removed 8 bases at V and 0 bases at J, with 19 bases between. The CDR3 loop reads CASSTGSPRMNTEAFF. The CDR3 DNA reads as TGCGCCAGCTCGACAGGAAGCCCTCGCATGAACACTGAAGCTTTCTTT.

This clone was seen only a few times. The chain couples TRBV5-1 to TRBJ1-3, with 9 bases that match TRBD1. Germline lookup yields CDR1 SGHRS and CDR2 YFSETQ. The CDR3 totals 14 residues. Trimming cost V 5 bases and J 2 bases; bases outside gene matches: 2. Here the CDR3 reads CASRGQGPGNTIYF. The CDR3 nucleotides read TGCGCCAGCAGGGGACAGGGCCCTGGAAACACCATATATTTT.

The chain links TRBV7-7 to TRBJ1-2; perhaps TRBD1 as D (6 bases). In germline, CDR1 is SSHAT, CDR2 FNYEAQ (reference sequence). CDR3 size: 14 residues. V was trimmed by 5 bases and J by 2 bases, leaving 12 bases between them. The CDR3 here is CASSPIDRNYGYTF. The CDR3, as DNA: TGTGCCAGCAGCCCGATTGACAGGAACTATGGCTACACCTTC.